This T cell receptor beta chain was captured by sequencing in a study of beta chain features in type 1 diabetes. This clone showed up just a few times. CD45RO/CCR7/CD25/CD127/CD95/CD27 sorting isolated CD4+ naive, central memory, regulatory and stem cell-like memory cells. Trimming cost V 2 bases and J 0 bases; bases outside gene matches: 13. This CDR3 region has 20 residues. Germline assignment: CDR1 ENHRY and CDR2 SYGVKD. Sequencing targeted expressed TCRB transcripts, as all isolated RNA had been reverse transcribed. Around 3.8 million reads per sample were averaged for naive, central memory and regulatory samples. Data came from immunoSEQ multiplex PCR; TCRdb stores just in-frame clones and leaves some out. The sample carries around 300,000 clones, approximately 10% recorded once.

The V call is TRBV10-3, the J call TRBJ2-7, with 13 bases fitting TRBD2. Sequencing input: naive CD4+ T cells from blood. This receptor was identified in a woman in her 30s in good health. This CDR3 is CAISEGIMTSGRISSYEQYF. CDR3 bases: TGTGCCATCAGTGAGGGCATTATGACTAGCGGGAGGATTAGCTCCTACGAGCAGTACTTC.